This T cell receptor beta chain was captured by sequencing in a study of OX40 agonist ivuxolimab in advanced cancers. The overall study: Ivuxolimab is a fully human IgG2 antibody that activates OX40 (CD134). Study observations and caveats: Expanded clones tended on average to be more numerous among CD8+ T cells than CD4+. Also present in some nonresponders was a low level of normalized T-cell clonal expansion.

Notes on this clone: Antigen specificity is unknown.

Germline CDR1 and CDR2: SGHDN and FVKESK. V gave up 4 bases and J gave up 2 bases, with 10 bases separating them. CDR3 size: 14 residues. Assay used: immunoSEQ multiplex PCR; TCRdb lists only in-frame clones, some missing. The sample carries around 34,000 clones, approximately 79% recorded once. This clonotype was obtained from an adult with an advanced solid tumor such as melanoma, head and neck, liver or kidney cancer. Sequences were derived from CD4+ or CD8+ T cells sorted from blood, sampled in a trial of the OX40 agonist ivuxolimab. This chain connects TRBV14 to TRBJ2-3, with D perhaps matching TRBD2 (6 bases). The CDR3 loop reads CASSRGLLTDTQYF. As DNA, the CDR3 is TGTGCCAGCAGCCGGGGACTCCTCACAGATACGCAGTATTTT. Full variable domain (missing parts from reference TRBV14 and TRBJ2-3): EAGVTQFPSHSVIEKGQTVTLRCDPISGHDNLYWYRRVMGKEIKFLLHFVKESKQDESGMPNNRFLAERTGGTYSTLKVQPAELEDSGVYFCASSRGLLTDTQYFGPGTRLTVL.